Each of the 14 T cell receptor beta chains below was sequenced from the same sample in a study of response to subunit inactivated influenza vaccine. Using its own MiXCR run on the RT-PCR reads, TCRdb lists one record per CDR3 protein. This table has approximately 700,000 distinct CDR3 sequences, 15% to 19% appearing once. The specimen comprised PBMCs from blood, sampled 11 to 12 days after vaccination. The receptors stem from a man over 45 who received an inactivated influenza vaccine.

This clonotype was counted only a few times. The chain joins TRBV7-2 to TRBJ2-5; TRBD2 matches 11 bases. There are 16 residues in the CDR3. Looked up from germline, CDR1 is SGHTA and CDR2 is FQGNSA. The V segment lost 4 bases and the J segment 4 bases; nucleotides outside the gene matches: 8. The CDR3 here is CASSSLAGGPGETQYF. The CDR3 DNA reads TGTGCCAGCAGCTCCTTAGCGGGGGGGCCGGGAGAGACCCAGTACTTC.

This chain joins TRBV20-1 and TRBJ2-7; 9 bases match TRBD2. Losses at the gene ends were 6 bases for V and 5 bases for J; bases not matched to a gene: 11. The CDR3 contains 14 residues. CDR1 and CDR2 from the germline V gene are DFQATT and SNEGSKA (reference sequence). CDR3 region: CSAAWPSGIHEQYF. The CDR3 DNA reads as TGCAGTGCGGCCTGGCCTAGCGGGATCCACGAGCAGTACTTC.

The V call is TRBV12-3 or TRBV12-4, the J call TRBJ2-1; 8 bases line up with TRBD1. This CDR3 has 11 residues. The V gene end was trimmed by 5 bases and the J gene end by 10 bases; junction bases not matched to a gene: 1. The CDR3 sequence: CASSPGGEQFF. Here the CDR3 DNA reads TGTGCCAGCAGTCCAGGGGGCGAGCAGTTCTTC.

The J gene is TRBJ2-7, the V gene TRBV7-3, with 8 bases fitting TRBD2. V gave up 2 bases and J gave up 2 bases; unmatched junction bases: 5. Germline loops: CDR1 SGHTA, CDR2 FQGTGA. There are 15 residues in the CDR3. CDR3 protein: CASSLLAGPTYEQYF. The CDR3 nucleotides are TGTGCCAGCAGCTTACTAGCGGGCCCTACCTACGAGCAGTACTTC.

Of note for this clonotype: A much larger clone sits a single nucleotide away, making a read error possible. The chain has TRBV29-1 and TRBJ2-1; D perhaps matches TRBD2 (6 bases). The CDR3 has 12 residues. V gave up 8 bases and J gave up 10 bases, with 18 bases separating them. Germline lookup yields CDR1 SQVTM and CDR2 ANQGSEA. The chain's CDR3 is CSTSGVAGEQFF. DNA of the CDR3: TGCAGCACCTCGGGGGTGGCAGGGGAGCAGTTCTTC.

In this sample, this clonotype turned up a few times. The genes are TRBV7-9 and TRBJ1-2; possibly TRBD1 for D (5 bases). Looked up from germline, CDR1 is SEHNR and CDR2 is FQNEAQ (reference sequence). The CDR3 covers 14 residues. Trimming cost V 5 bases and J 6 bases, with 16 bases left between them. CDR3: CASSIGAGRDGYTF. The CDR3 region has the DNA TGTGCCAGCAGCATCGGGGCGGGGAGGGATGGCTACACCTTC. The whole variable domain, filled in from reference TRBV7-9 and TRBJ1-2, reads DTGVSQNPRHKITKRGQNVTFRCDPISEHNRLYWYRQTLGQGPEFLTYFQNEAQLEKSRLLSDRFSAERPKGSFSTLEIQRTEQGDSAMYLCASSIGAGRDGYTFGSGTRLTVV.

This clonotype was recorded a few times. The chain employs TRBV29-1 and TRBJ1-1, with D maybe TRBD1 (5 bases). Germline V CDR1 and CDR2: SQVTM, ANQGSEA. V dropped 4 bases and J dropped 4 bases, with 10 bases sitting between them. CDR3 length: 12 amino acids. In nucleotides, the CDR3 is TGCAGCGTTGGAGTGGGGGGCACTGAAGCTTTCTTT. This encodes CSVGVGGTEAFF.

This clonotype was counted only a few times. Mismatch with germline at one junction end may stem from a read error. This chain joins TRBV29-1 and TRBJ2-1; the D gene is possibly TRBD2 (5 bases). The CDR3 totals 14 residues. The germline gives CDR1 SQVTM, CDR2 ANQGSEA. This CDR3 is CIVELNGLLNEQFF. DNA of the CDR3: TGCATCGTTGAACTGAACGGACTTCTCAATGAGCAGTTCTTC.

J is TRBJ1-3 and V is TRBV29-1; 9 bases align to TRBD1. The CDR3 consists of 14 residues. Germline CDR1 reads SQVTM; CDR2 reads ANQGSEA. After removal of 3 bases from V and 3 bases from J, the junction contained 3 bases not matched to a gene. CDR3 DNA sequence: TGCAGCGTTGAGGAGGACAGGGGTGGAAACACCATATATTTT. It is translated as CSVEEDRGGNTIYF. Based on the CDR3 plus reference TRBV29-1 and TRBJ1-3, the full variable domain is SAVISQKPSRDICQRGTSLTIQCQVDSQVTMMFWYRQQPGQSLTLIATANQGSEATYESGFVIDKFPISRPNLTFSTLTVSNMSPEDSSIYLCSVEEDRGGNTIYFGEGSWLTVV.

This clonotype occurred a few times. This sequence joins TRBV12-3 or TRBV12-4 and TRBJ2-5; tentatively, D is TRBD1 (5 bases). The ends were cut back, 7 bases at V and 4 bases at J, with 25 bases in the middle. This CDR3 has 17 amino acids. CDR3 loop: CASTPLWGKAVRETQYF. The CDR3 bases are TGTGCCAGCACCCCCCTCTGGGGCAAGGCGGTCCGAGAGACCCAGTACTTC.

This clonotype was seen a handful of times. The chain is built from TRBV5-1 and TRBJ2-1; the D gene is possibly TRBD1 (5 bases). Trimming shortened V by 3 bases and J by 5 bases, and 12 bases separated the two germline ends. There are 14 residues in the CDR3. Per germline, CDR1 SGHRS and CDR2 YFSETQ. As DNA, the CDR3 is TGCGCCAGCAGCTACTCCCCACAGGACAATGAGCAGTTCTTC. The encoded protein is CASSYSPQDNEQFF.

In its sample, this clonotype was seen many times. The gene calls are TRBV29-1 and TRBJ2-1; the D is unclear. Germline CDR1 SQVTM, CDR2 ANQGSEA. This CDR3 comprises 15 residues. Trimming pared 5 bases from V and 5 bases from J, leaving 19 bases between. The CDR3 DNA reads as TGCAGCGTTAGGTTGACCATCAGATACGACAATGAGCAGTTCTTC. It specifies CSVRLTIRYDNEQFF.

The chain links TRBV12-3 or TRBV12-4 to TRBJ2-1; D is unresolved. The V end was cut by 0 bases, the J end by 7 bases, with 13 bases between. There are 15 residues in the CDR3. CDR3 protein: CASSLASYPWNEQFF. The CDR3 DNA follows: TGTGCCAGCAGTTTAGCATCCTATCCATGGAATGAGCAGTTCTTC.

In this sample, this clonotype turned up many times. The V call is TRBV24-1, the J call TRBJ1-5; the D gene is possibly TRBD1 (6 bases). Per germline, CDR1 KGHDR and CDR2 SFDVKD. V gave up 4 bases and J gave up 5 bases, with 11 bases separating them. The CDR3 is made up of 14 amino acids. The chain's CDR3 is CATSDSGVDQPQHF. The CDR3 DNA sequence: TGTGCCACCAGTGACTCAGGGGTCGATCAGCCCCAGCATTTT.